Listed below are T cell receptor beta chains from one sample, sequenced in a study of T cells in Graves' hyperthyroidism and ophthalmopathy. One entry per CDR3 protein, called by TCRdb with MiXCR from the multiplex PCR reads. The sample shows about 690,000 distinct CDR3 sequences, approximately 15% of them seen only once. Sample: blood. The origin of the receptors is a man aged 45-65 years with Graves' hyperthyroidism. CDR3s include the opening cysteine and the closing phenylalanine or tryptophan. Fields, in order: clone size, D gene, V gene, J gene, CDR3 protein, CDR3 DNA. D genes are given only for firm matches. Clone size is stated in some rows and not others, as once, few, many or a class when expanded.

many	-	TRBV2	TRBJ2-5	CASLQGQETQYF	TGTGCCAGCTTACAAGGCCAAGAGACCCAGTACTTC
-	TRBD1	TRBV9	TRBJ2-1	CASSPHRGQGDGQFF	TGTGCCAGCAGCCCCCACAGGGGCCAGGGAGACGGGCAGTTCTTC
-	TRBD2	TRBV6-2/TRBV6-3	TRBJ2-5	CASTPGLAGGRETQYF	TGTGCCAGCACTCCGGGACTAGCGGGAGGAAGAGAGACCCAGTACTTC
many	TRBD2	TRBV11-2	TRBJ2-5	CASSLWTSGRETQYF	TGTGCCAGCAGCCTCTGGACTAGCGGGCGGGAGACCCAGTACTTC
many	TRBD2	TRBV7-2	TRBJ2-7	CASSVERTSISGEQYF	TGTGCCAGCAGCGTAGAACGGACTAGCATATCGGGCGAGCAGTACTTC
many	TRBD2	TRBV11-2	TRBJ2-3	CASSLDQAGASPDTQYF	TGTGCCAGCAGCTTAGATCAAGCGGGAGCCTCCCCAGATACGCAGTATTTT
few	-	TRBV11-2	TRBJ1-1	CASSQDTDTEAFF	TGTGCCAGCAGCCAAGATACAGACACTGAAGCTTTCTTT
many	-	TRBV12-3/TRBV12-4	TRBJ1-2	CASSPMGYYGYTF	TGTGCCAGCAGCCCCATGGGGTACTATGGCTACACCTTC
many	-	TRBV30	TRBJ2-2	CAFRRRVRGGELFF	TGTGCCTTCCGGAGGAGGGTTCGGGGTGGGGAGCTGTTTTTT
-	-	TRBV18	TRBJ2-2	CASSPTGNAHGELFF	TGTGCCAGCTCACCAACCGGGAACGCACACGGGGAGCTGTTTTTT
-	TRBD1	TRBV6-1	TRBJ2-7	CASSAQGNEQYF	TGTGCCAGCAGTGCACAGGGGAACGAGCAGTACTTC
few	TRBD2	TRBV20-1	TRBJ2-7	CSASSSGLASYEQYF	TGCAGTGCTAGTAGTTCCGGACTAGCGTCCTACGAGCAGTACTTC
once	TRBD2	TRBV6-2/TRBV6-3	TRBJ2-7	CASKEILPSGRRRVLYEQYF	TGTGCCAGCAAAGAAATTCTTCCTAGCGGGAGAAGAAGAGTTCTCTACGAGCAGTACTTC
many	-	TRBV12-3/TRBV12-4	TRBJ1-1	CASSSRASNTEAFF	TGTGCCAGCAGTTCCAGGGCGTCCAACACTGAAGCTTTCTTT
many	-	TRBV19	TRBJ1-5	CASSMSANQPQHF	TGTGCCAGTAGTATGTCAGCTAATCAGCCCCAGCATTTT
-	TRBD1	TRBV4-1	TRBJ1-1	CASSQFIDRGRVTEAFF	TGCGCCAGCAGCCAATTCATCGACAGGGGCCGGGTCACTGAAGCTTTCTTT
-	-	TRBV24-1	TRBJ2-4	CATAEGDRRGNIQYF	TGTGCCACCGCCGAGGGGGACCGCCGGGGAAACATTCAGTACTTC
many	-	TRBV12-3/TRBV12-4	TRBJ1-3	CASSFGITSSGNTIYF	TGTGCCAGCAGTTTCGGCATTACTAGCTCTGGAAACACCATATATTTT
many	-	TRBV12-3/TRBV12-4	TRBJ2-5	CASKQIETQYF	TGTGCCAGCAAACAAATAGAGACCCAGTACTTC
-	-	TRBV4-1	TRBJ2-5	CASSQKEEVTQYF	TGCGCCAGCAGCCAAAAAGAGGAGGTGACCCAGTACTTC
-	-	TRBV5-1	TRBJ1-5	CASSPDMSNQPQHF	TGCGCCAGCAGCCCGGACATGAGCAATCAGCCCCAGCATTTT
many	TRBD2	TRBV10-1	TRBJ2-1	CASSESTSGTLLGQFF	TGCGCCAGCAGTGAGTCGACTAGCGGGACCCTCTTAGGGCAGTTCTTC
few	-	TRBV14	TRBJ1-2	CASSQDRGHYGYTF	TGTGCCAGCAGCCAAGACAGAGGGCACTATGGCTACACCTTC
few	-	TRBV7-3	TRBJ2-1	CASSLEPGLLYNEQFF	TGTGCCAGCAGCTTAGAGCCGGGCCTGCTATACAATGAGCAGTTCTTC
few	-	TRBV24-1	TRBJ1-2	CATSDLRDGDYGYTF	TGTGCCACCAGTGATTTGAGGGACGGTGATTATGGCTACACCTTC
many	-	TRBV28	TRBJ2-5	CASSLRFETQYF	TGTGCCAGCAGTTTGAGGTTCGAGACCCAGTACTTC
-	-	TRBV3-1	TRBJ2-1	CASSQDLEVVNEQFF	TGTGCCAGCAGCCAAGACCTAGAGGTAGTCAATGAGCAGTTCTTC
many	TRBD1	TRBV18	TRBJ2-1	CASSPGQVTYNEQFF	TGTGCCAGCTCACCGGGACAGGTTACCTACAATGAGCAGTTCTTC
-	-	TRBV4-1	TRBJ1-1	CASSQLEARNTEAFF	TGCGCCAGCAGCCAATTAGAGGCGAGGAACACTGAAGCTTTCTTT
-	-	TRBV28	TRBJ2-2	CASRTAGTWNTGELFF	TGTGCCAGCAGGACCGCCGGGACATGGAACACCGGGGAGCTGTTTTTT
-	-	TRBV5-1	TRBJ2-7	CASATGGTPIYEQYF	TGCGCCAGCGCCACAGGAGGGACACCAATCTACGAGCAGTACTTC
-	-	TRBV6-2/TRBV6-3	TRBJ2-4	CASMSSTGGKNIQYF	TGTGCCAGCATGAGCTCGACCGGGGGTAAAAACATTCAGTACTTC
few	TRBD2	TRBV4-1	TRBJ2-7	CASSHEHLLAGVQEQYF	TGCGCCAGCAGCCACGAACACTTACTAGCGGGAGTCCAAGAGCAGTACTTC
many	TRBD1	TRBV12-3/TRBV12-4	TRBJ1-2	CASSYGDSYGYTF	TGTGCCAGCAGTTACGGGGACAGCTATGGCTACACCTTC
many	-	TRBV12-3/TRBV12-4	TRBJ2-7	CASSFVSYEQYF	TGTGCCAGCAGTTTTGTCTCCTACGAGCAGTACTTC
many	TRBD1	TRBV7-3	TRBJ2-5	CASSLAGGAQTQYF	TGTGCCAGCAGCTTAGCAGGGGGCGCACAGACCCAGTACTTC
few	-	TRBV2	TRBJ2-1	CASSEVQQGMRQFF	TGTGCCAGCAGTGAAGTTCAGCAGGGAATGCGGCAGTTCTTC
few	-	TRBV6-1	TRBJ2-7	CASSYRPGRGSYEQYF	TGTGCCAGCAGTTATCGGCCGGGACGGGGCTCCTACGAGCAGTACTTC
many	-	TRBV28	TRBJ2-7	CASRPYGEEQYF	TGTGCCAGCAGACCTTATGGCGAGGAGCAGTACTTC
many	TRBD1	TRBV24-1	TRBJ2-7	CATSDLWDRDRYYEQYF	TGTGCCACCAGTGATTTGTGGGACAGGGATAGATACTACGAGCAGTACTTC
-	-	TRBV3-1	TRBJ2-5	CASSHRAAGETQYF	TGTGCCAGCAGCCACCGGGCGGCAGGGGAGACCCAGTACTTC
-	TRBD1	TRBV6-1	TRBJ1-4	CASSGQGSGATNEKLFF	TGTGCCAGCAGCGGACAGGGTTCTGGTGCAACTAATGAAAAACTGTTTTTT
many	TRBD2	TRBV20-1	TRBJ2-7	CSARGLAGISYEQYF	TGCAGTGCTAGAGGTCTAGCGGGAATCTCCTACGAGCAGTACTTC
few	-	TRBV27	TRBJ2-4	CASSFWDPVGQNIQYF	TGTGCCAGCAGTTTCTGGGACCCTGTTGGCCAAAACATTCAGTACTTC
many	-	TRBV6-1	TRBJ2-3	CASSAPTDTQYF	TGTGCCAGCAGTGCCCCGACAGATACGCAGTATTTT
many	-	TRBV7-3	TRBJ2-3	CASSLNGRESDTQYF	TGTGCCAGCAGCTTAAACGGTCGGGAGTCAGATACGCAGTATTTT
-	TRBD2	TRBV12-3/TRBV12-4	TRBJ2-1	CAITSGISYNEQFF	TGTGCCATTACTAGCGGCATCTCCTACAATGAGCAGTTCTTC
many	TRBD2	TRBV11-2	TRBJ2-3	CASSGPGLAGSEVPGDTQYF	TGTGCCAGCAGCGGACCGGGACTAGCGGGGTCTGAGGTTCCTGGAGATACGCAGTATTTT
few	-	TRBV7-9	TRBJ1-5	CASSLAEGSNQPQHF	TGTGCCAGCAGCTTAGCGGAGGGTAGCAATCAGCCCCAGCATTTT
many	TRBD1	TRBV24-1	TRBJ2-3	CATSEAGQGSEDTQYF	TGTGCCACCAGTGAAGCCGGACAGGGTTCCGAAGATACGCAGTATTTT
-	-	TRBV7-9	TRBJ2-5	CASSLESLRETQYF	TGTGCCAGCAGCTTAGAATCGTTACGGGAGACCCAGTACTTC
many	-	TRBV27	TRBJ1-2	CASSWARAKGYTF	TGTGCCAGCAGTTGGGCCAGGGCGAAAGGCTACACCTTC
-	-	TRBV3-1	TRBJ2-7	CASSQLDNSYEQYF	TGTGCCAGCAGCCAGCTGGACAACTCCTACGAGCAGTACTTC